The next 9 T cell receptor beta chains were all read from a single sample in a study of blood T cell repertoires in COVID-19. TCRdb's table, derived via immunoSEQ multiplex PCR, lists solely in-frame clones and lacks some. The data contain around 150,000 clones, 84% of them singletons. The sample taken for sequencing was peripheral blood. These receptors were taken from a man aged 25 to 45 with COVID-19, enrolled during active disease.

Here the CDR3 DNA reads TGCGCCAGCAGCTTGGGGGGACTAGCGGGGTCCCCAGATACGCAGTATTTT. It specifies CASSLGGLAGSPDTQYF. This rearrangement joins TRBV5-1 to TRBJ2-3, with 13 positions matching TRBD2. Germline CDR1 SGHRS, CDR2 YFSETQ. The CDR3 sequence is 17 residues long. V lost 0 bases and J lost 4; bases outside the gene matches: 5.

This sequence joins TRBV11-2 and TRBJ2-7; 10 bases map to TRBD1. Looked up from germline, CDR1 is SGHAT and CDR2 is FQNNGV. CDR3 length equals 15 residues. V shed 5 bases, J shed 2 bases, and the junction held 6 bases outside the gene matches. CDR3 in DNA: TGTGCCAGCAGCCCGCCCGGGACAGGGGCCTACGAGCAGTACTTC. Translated, it gives CASSPPGTGAYEQYF. Together with reference TRBV11-2 and TRBJ2-7, the CDR3 gives the full variable domain: EAGVAQSPRYKIIEKRQSVAFWCNPISGHATLYWYQQILGQGPKLLIQFQNNGVVDDSQLPKDRFSAERLKGVDSTLKIQPAKLEDSAVYLCASSPPGTGAYEQYFGPGTRLTVT.

V gene TRBV28 combines with J gene TRBJ1-5, with 12 bases fitting TRBD1. The CDR3 loop spans 16 amino acids. The V segment lost 3 bases and the J segment 5 bases; nucleotides outside the gene matches: 5. Per germline, CDR1 MDHEN and CDR2 SYDVKM. The CDR3 region is CASSFLGTGGYQPQHF. CDR3 coding DNA: TGTGCCAGCAGTTTTCTCGGGACAGGGGGCTATCAGCCCCAGCATTTT.

The gene calls are TRBV6-5 and TRBJ1-5; TRBD1 agrees at 8 bases. Germline V gene sequence: CDR1 MNHEY, CDR2 SVGAGI. V was clipped by 2 bases and J by 7 bases; unmatched bases: 7. The CDR3 sequence is 15 residues long. CDR3 region: CASSYVDRGRQPQHF. CDR3 coding DNA: TGTGCCAGCAGTTACGTCGACAGGGGAAGACAGCCCCAGCATTTT.

The rearrangement uses TRBV6-5 and TRBJ1-2, with D uncertain. CDR3 length equals 14 residues. V was clipped by 0 bases and J by 0 bases, with 5 bases between them. CDR1 and CDR2 (germline): MNHEY, SVGAGI. CDR3 DNA sequence: TGTGCCAGCAGTTACTCCGGGACTAACTATGGCTACACCTTC. This translates into CASSYSGTNYGYTF.

This sequence joins TRBV6-5 and TRBJ2-7; 7 bases fit TRBD2. From germline, CDR1 is MNHEY and CDR2 SVGAGI. This CDR3 has 13 amino acids. V was clipped by 2 bases and J by 5 bases; unmatched bases: 3. The CDR3 is CASSYAGVNEQYF. The CDR3 region has the DNA TGTGCCAGCAGTTACGCGGGGGTCAACGAGCAGTACTTC.

The chain joins TRBV19 to TRBJ2-2; 8 bases map to TRBD1. Germline V gives CDR1 LNHDA, CDR2 SQIVND (reference sequence). The J segment lost 3 bases and the V segment lost 7 bases, leaving 7 bases of the junction unmatched. The CDR3 spans 15 residues. The CDR3 loop reads CASTTRDRYTGELFF. The CDR3 DNA sequence: TGTGCCAGTACCACAAGGGACAGGTACACCGGGGAGCTGTTTTTT.

The chain joins TRBV9 to TRBJ1-2; 7 bases line up with TRBD1. Trimming removed 3 bases from V and 4 bases from J; junction bases left unmatched: 3. The CDR3 has 13 residues. The germline V gene has CDR1 SGDLS and CDR2 YYNGEE. The CDR3 DNA reads TGTGCCAGCAGCGCGGGACAGCTCTATGGCTACACCTTC. It specifies CASSAGQLYGYTF.

The chain has TRBV7-9 and TRBJ1-1, with D tentatively TRBD1 (5 bases). Germline CDR1 reads SEHNR; CDR2 reads FQNEAQ (reference sequence). CDR3 length: 14 amino acids. V dropped 1 base and J dropped 7 bases, with 13 bases sitting between them. The DNA of the CDR3 is TGTGCCAGCAGCTTAGTAGATCGGGGGGGTGAAGCTTTCTTT. This codes for CASSLVDRGGEAFF.